This record looks at one T cell receptor beta chain sequence and its context. Antigen specificity is unknown. These data originate in a study of blood T cells in healthy people across ages. A J-beta primer mix and a sample-barcoded 5' primer were used in a second PCR of roughly 7 to 12 cycles. Each cDNA molecule, via a template-switch adaptor with 12 random nucleotides, was tagged. A single record per CDR3 protein comes from TCRdb applying MiXCR to the 5' RACE reads. The sample contains 1.5 million to 1.9 million distinct CDR3 sequences, 40% to 45% of which appear only once. Study-wide points: A roughly linear fall in TCR beta diversity per million T cells was seen with increasing age. More naive CD4+ cells and higher diversity marked long-lived donors relative to aged donors.

The CDR3 extends over 15 amino acids. V was clipped by 2 bases and J by 3 bases; unmatched bases: 6. The germline gives CDR1 MNHNY, CDR2 SVGAGI (reference sequence). A minimum of 6 million PBMCs was isolated per sample. The source is a woman younger than 30 in good health. Sequencing was carried out using blood. The chain recombines TRBV6-6 with TRBJ2-7, with 8 bases lining up with TRBD1. The CDR3 sequence: CASSYVVQGGYEQYF. DNA for the CDR3: TGTGCCAGCAGTTACGTTGTACAGGGGGGCTACGAGCAGTACTTC.